This T cell receptor (beta chain) originates from a study of T cell responses to AZD1222 COVID-19 vaccine. The CDR3 consists of 14 residues. Germline CDR1 reads SGHRS; CDR2 reads YFSETQ. The V and J ends lost 4 bases and 6 bases, in that order; junction bases with no gene match: 5. Method: immunoSEQ multiplex PCR; TCRdb's copy keeps in-frame clones and lacks some. The sample yields some 91,000 clones, just over 90% seen once. This clone was seen just once. Antigen: not known. Study-wide results and caveats: Donors in the cohort were predominantly white British and more often female, and clonal diversity was possibly underestimated.

The chain has TRBV5-1 and TRBJ1-5; 9 nucleotides align to TRBD1. The TCR sequence derives from an adult in good health. The sequences come from peripheral blood, collected on day 0 of AZD1222 vaccination. CDR3 sequence (DNA): TGCGCCAGCAGCACGGGACAGGGCGGTCAGCCCCAGCATTTT. Protein product: CASSTGQGGQPQHF.